This T cell receptor (beta chain) was captured by sequencing in a study of T cell responses to AZD1222 COVID-19 vaccine. Sequencing was performed with immunoSEQ multiplex PCR; in TCRdb, only in-frame clones are kept and a portion is missing. The repertoire has about 190,000 clones, around nine tenths of them found once; the top ten carry 3.6%. On this clone: Its antigen is not identified.

In germline, CDR1 is MNHEY, CDR2 SVGEGT. This CDR3 region has 17 residues. V gave up 2 bases and J gave up 2 bases; unmatched junction bases: 9. Overall study findings and caveats: Most donors were white British and more were female, and clonal diversity was possibly underestimated.

The clonotype originates from an adult who received the MenACWY meningococcal vaccine as a control. Sequenced material: peripheral blood, taken 28 days after the second dose of the MenACWY control vaccine. J is TRBJ1-5 and V is TRBV6-2 or TRBV6-3, with 7 nucleotides matching TRBD1. The DNA for the CDR3 is TGTGCCAGCAGTTACGGGGTCAGGGGGGCCGGCAATCAGCCCCAGCATTTT. It codes for CASSYGVRGAGNQPQHF.